One and the same sample provided the 8 T cell receptor beta chains below, sequenced in a study of shared clonotypes between healthy human individuals. The data were produced by immunoSEQ multiplex PCR, yet TCRdb's version contains in-frame clones alone and is incomplete. The table records some 2,100,000 clones, almost 96% of them present only once. Sequenced input: naive CD4+ T cells sorted from blood. Subset specified: CD45RA+ positively selected. The receptors come from a man aged 18 to 35 in good health.

Concerning this clone itself: Other DNA sequences within the sample encode an identical CDR3. V gene TRBV18 combines with J gene TRBJ1-2; D unresolved. CDR3 length: 12 amino acids. Trimming took 2 bases from V and 4 from J, leaving 5 bases between them. Germline CDR1 and CDR2: KGHSH and LQKENI. In DNA form, the CDR3 reads TGTGCCAGCTCACCAGGCTCCTATGGCTACACCTTC. Translation gives CASSPGSYGYTF.

The chain has TRBV18 and TRBJ2-5; D gene uncertain. Between the trimmed V and J ends, which lost 4 bases and 0 bases, there was a span of 9 bases. This CDR3 comprises 14 residues. The germline V gene encodes CDR1 KGHSH and CDR2 LQKENI. For the CDR3, the DNA is TGTGCCAGCTCACTTTTACCCGACCAAGAGACCCAGTACTTC. It encodes CASSLLPDQETQYF.

V and J are TRBV5-1 and TRBJ2-7; 9 nucleotides line up with TRBD1. Germline values: CDR1 SGHRS, CDR2 YFSETQ. This CDR3 is 15 amino acids long. V lost 0 bases, J lost 3 bases, and 4 bases stayed unmatched. The CDR3 coding sequence is TGCGCCAGCAGCTTGGTAAGGGGACAGGGCTACGAGCAGTACTTC. As protein: CASSLVRGQGYEQYF.

V gene TRBV5-1 combines with J gene TRBJ1-1; D is perhaps TRBD1 (6 bases). V lost 4 bases to trimming and J lost 0 bases, with 10 bases between them. The germline V gene has CDR1 SGHRS and CDR2 YFSETQ. The CDR3 loop spans 14 amino acids. In DNA form, the CDR3 reads TGCGCCAGCAGCGAACAGGGCATGAACACTGAAGCTTTCTTT. Translation: CASSEQGMNTEAFF.

This rearrangement joins TRBV30 to TRBJ2-1, with 13 bases aligning to TRBD2. Looked up from germline, CDR1 is GTSNPN and CDR2 is SVGIG (reference sequence). The CDR3 totals 18 residues. Trimming cost V 4 bases and J 0 bases; bases outside gene matches: 9. The chain's CDR3 is CAWTGLAGTHYSYNEQFF. Written as DNA, the CDR3 is TGTGCCTGGACGGGACTAGCGGGAACCCACTACTCCTACAATGAGCAGTTCTTC.

V usage is TRBV6-4 and J usage is TRBJ2-2; D perhaps matches TRBD1 (6 bases). The germline V gene has CDR1 MRHNA and CDR2 SNTAGT. Trimming removed 6 bases at V and 7 bases at J, with 15 bases between. The CDR3 extends over 14 amino acids. CDR3 in amino acids: CASSLQGLGGELFF. The CDR3 bases are TGTGCCAGCAGCCTACAGGGTCTCGGCGGGGAGCTGTTTTTT.

The chain couples TRBV7-9 to TRBJ1-1; 7 positions match TRBD1. From germline, CDR1 is SEHNR and CDR2 FQNEAQ (reference sequence). This CDR3 contains 15 residues. J was trimmed by 5 bases and V by 1 base; bases with no gene match: 7. CDR3 residues: CASSLEKGARTEAFF. The CDR3 region has the DNA TGTGCCAGCAGCTTAGAGAAGGGGGCCAGGACTGAAGCTTTCTTT.

The V call is TRBV19, the J call TRBJ1-6; a weak D match, TRBD1 (6 bases). Germline assignment: CDR1 LNHDA and CDR2 SQIVND (reference sequence). The CDR3 has 17 amino acids. Trimming shortened V by 6 bases and J by 4 bases, and 19 bases separated the two germline ends. The CDR3 sequence: CASRDPGGTGYNSPLHF. The CDR3 DNA is TGTGCCAGTAGGGATCCCGGAGGTACAGGGTATAATTCACCCCTCCACTTT.